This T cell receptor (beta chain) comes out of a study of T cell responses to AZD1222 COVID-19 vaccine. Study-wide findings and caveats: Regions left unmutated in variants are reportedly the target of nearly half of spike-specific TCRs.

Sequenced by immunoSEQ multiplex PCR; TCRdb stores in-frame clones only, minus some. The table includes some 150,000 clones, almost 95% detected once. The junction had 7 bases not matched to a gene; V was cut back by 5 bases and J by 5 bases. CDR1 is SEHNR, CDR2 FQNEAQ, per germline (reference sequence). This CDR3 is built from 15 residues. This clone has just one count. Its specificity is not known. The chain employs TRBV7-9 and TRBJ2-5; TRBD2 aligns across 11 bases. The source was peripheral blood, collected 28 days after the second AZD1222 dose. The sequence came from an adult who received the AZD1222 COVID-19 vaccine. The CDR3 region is CASSLHLAGGETQYF. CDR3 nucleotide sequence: TGTGCCAGCAGCCTCCACCTAGCGGGAGGTGAGACCCAGTACTTC.